This TCR beta chain is drawn from a study of cytomegalovirus exposure and HLA in healthy donors. About the study: It was reported in a later analysis that the roughly 120 validation repertoires used the same platform as the approximately 690 first-cohort repertoires.

Libraries were prepared by immunoSEQ multiplex PCR; TCRdb keeps only in-frame clonotypes and omits some of them. The sample lists approximately 200,000 clones, approximately 80% occurring once. The CDR3 loop spans 20 amino acids. Per germline, CDR1 GTSNPN and CDR2 SVGIG (reference sequence). V shed 0 bases and J 1 base; nucleotides not matched to a gene: 20. General study points: A few chains tied to CMV proved CMV antigen-specific in vitro. Diagnosis of cytomegalovirus status made by the classifier reportedly showed high specificity and sensitivity.

As for this clone: Its cognate antigen is unknown.

The sequence came from a woman in her 30s in good health and CMV-seropositive. J is TRBJ1-1 and V is TRBV30; TRBD1 matches 7 bases. Sequencing was done on a sample of PBMCs. CDR3 loop: CAWSVGQLLGAVSPNTEAFF. CDR3 bases: TGTGCCTGGAGTGTGGGACAGTTACTGGGGGCGGTCAGTCCGAACACTGAAGCTTTCTTT.